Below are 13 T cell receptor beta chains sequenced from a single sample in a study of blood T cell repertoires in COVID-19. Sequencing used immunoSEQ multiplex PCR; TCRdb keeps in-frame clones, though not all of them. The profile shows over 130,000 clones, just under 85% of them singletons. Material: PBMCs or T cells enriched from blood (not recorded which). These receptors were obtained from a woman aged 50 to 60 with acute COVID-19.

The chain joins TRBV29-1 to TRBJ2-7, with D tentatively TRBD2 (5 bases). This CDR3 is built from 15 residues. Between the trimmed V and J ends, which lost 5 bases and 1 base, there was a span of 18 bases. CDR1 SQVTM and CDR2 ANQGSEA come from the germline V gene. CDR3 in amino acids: CSVQLSAGVSYEQYF. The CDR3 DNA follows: TGCAGCGTTCAATTGTCGGCCGGGGTTTCCTACGAGCAGTACTTC.

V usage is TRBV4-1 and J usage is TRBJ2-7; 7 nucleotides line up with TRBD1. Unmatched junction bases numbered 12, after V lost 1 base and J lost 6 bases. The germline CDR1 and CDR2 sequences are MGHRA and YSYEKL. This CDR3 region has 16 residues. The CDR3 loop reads CASSQVLGTVGIEQYF. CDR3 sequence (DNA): TGCGCCAGCAGCCAAGTTCTGGGGACAGTGGGCATCGAGCAGTACTTC.

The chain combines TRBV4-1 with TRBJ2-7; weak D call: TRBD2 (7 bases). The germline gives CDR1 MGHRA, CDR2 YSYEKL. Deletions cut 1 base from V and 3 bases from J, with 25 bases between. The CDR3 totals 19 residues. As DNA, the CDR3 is TGCGCCAGCAGCCAAGTGGCCGGCAGGGGAGGCGGGAGTGTCTACGAGCAGTACTTC. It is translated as CASSQVAGRGGGSVYEQYF.

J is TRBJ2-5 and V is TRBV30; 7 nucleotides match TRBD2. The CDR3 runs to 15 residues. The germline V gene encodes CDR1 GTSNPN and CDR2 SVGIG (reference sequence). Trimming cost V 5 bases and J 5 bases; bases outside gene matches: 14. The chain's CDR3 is CAWLLAASSGETQYF. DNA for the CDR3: TGTGCCTGGTTGCTAGCGGCCTCATCGGGGGAGACCCAGTACTTC.

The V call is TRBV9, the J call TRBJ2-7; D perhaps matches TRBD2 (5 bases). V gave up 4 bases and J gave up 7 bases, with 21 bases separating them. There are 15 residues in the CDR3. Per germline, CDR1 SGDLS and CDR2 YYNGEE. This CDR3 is CASSPHLSSTEEQYF. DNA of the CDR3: TGTGCCAGCAGCCCCCACCTGTCTAGCACCGAAGAGCAGTACTTC.

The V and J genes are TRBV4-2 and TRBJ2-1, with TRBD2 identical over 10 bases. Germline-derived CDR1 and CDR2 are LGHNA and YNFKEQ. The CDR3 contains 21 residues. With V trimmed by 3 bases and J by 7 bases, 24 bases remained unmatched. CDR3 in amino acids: CASSQVRGGVPGTSVKNEQFF. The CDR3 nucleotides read TGTGCCAGCAGCCAGGTCCGCGGTGGTGTACCCGGGACTAGCGTTAAGAATGAGCAGTTCTTC.

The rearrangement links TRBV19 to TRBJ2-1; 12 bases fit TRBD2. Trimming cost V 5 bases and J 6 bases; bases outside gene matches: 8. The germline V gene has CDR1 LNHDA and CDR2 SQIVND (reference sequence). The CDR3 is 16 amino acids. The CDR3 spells CASSLTTSGRPNEQFF. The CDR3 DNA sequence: TGTGCCAGTAGTCTTACGACTAGCGGGAGACCCAATGAGCAGTTCTTC. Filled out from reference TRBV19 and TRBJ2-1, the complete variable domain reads DGGITQSPKYLFRKEGQNVTLSCEQNLNHDAMYWYRQDPGQGLRLIYYSQIVNDFQKGDIAEGYSVSREKKESFPLTVTSAQKNPTAFYLCASSLTTSGRPNEQFFGPGTRLTVL.

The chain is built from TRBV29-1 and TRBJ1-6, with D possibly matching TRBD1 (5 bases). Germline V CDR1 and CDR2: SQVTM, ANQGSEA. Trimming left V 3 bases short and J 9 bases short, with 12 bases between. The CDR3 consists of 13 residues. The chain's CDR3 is CSVDRERGSPLHF. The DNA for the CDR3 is TGCAGCGTTGACAGGGAGCGGGGTTCACCCCTCCACTTT.

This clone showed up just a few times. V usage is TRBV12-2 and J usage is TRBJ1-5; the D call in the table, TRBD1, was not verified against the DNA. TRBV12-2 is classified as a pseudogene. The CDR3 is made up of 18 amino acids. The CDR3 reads CASPRDRGRNSSNQPQHF. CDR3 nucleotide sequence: TGTGCAAGTCCCCGGGACAGGGGGCGAAATTCAAGCAATCAGCCCCAGCATTTT.

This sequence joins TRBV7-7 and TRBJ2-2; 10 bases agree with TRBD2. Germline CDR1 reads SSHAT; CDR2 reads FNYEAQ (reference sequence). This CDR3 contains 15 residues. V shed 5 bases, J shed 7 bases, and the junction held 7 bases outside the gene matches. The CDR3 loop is CASSLSGTSVGELFF. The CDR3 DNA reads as TGTGCCAGCAGCCTCTCCGGGACTAGCGTCGGGGAGCTGTTTTTT.

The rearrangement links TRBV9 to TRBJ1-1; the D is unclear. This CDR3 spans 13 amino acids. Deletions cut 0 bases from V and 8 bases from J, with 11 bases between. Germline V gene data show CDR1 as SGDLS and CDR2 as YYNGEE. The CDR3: CASSVGAGREAFF. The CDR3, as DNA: TGTGCCAGCAGCGTAGGGGCGGGTAGGGAAGCTTTCTTT.

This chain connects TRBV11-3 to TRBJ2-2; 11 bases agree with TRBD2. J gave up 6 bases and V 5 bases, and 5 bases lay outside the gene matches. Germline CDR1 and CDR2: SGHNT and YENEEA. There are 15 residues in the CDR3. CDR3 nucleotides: TGTGCCAGCAGCCGAACTAGCGGGAGACCCGGGGAGCTGTTTTTT. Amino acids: CASSRTSGRPGELFF.

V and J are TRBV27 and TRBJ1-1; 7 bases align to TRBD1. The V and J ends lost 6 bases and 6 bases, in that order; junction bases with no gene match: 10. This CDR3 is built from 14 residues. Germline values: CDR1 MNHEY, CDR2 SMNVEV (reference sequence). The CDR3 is CASRKPDRAAEAFF. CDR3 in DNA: TGTGCCAGCAGAAAACCCGACAGGGCGGCTGAAGCTTTCTTT.